This TCR beta chain was obtained from a study of blood T cell repertoires in COVID-19. Overall study context: Italy, Spain and the United States were the sources of the convalescent and acute COVID-19 samples.

Methods used by the authors: Nucleated cell counts were estimated from reference gene primer amplification. Generated by immunoSEQ multiplex PCR, the TCRdb table keeps only in-frame clones and is missing some. Clonal size and the V and J genes are those of that table, whereas D and trimming came from the DNA. The sample lists under 350,000 clones; around 90% were seen once. With 4 bases removed from V and 5 bases from J, the gap between germline ends came to 11 bases. CDR3 size: 13 residues. This sequence originates from a man aged 55-75 years who had recovered from COVID-19. Sequenced input: PBMCs or T cells enriched from blood (not recorded which). V is TRBV12-3 or TRBV12-4 and J is TRBJ1-2, with D possibly TRBD1 on 6 matching bases. CDR3: CASSYREGYGYTF. The CDR3 DNA reads as TGTGCCAGCAGTTACAGGGAAGGGTATGGCTACACCTTC.